These T cell receptor beta chains were read from a single sample in a study of early T cells in non-severe SARS-CoV-2 infection. In TCRdb, the 5' RACE reads were re-called with MiXCR into one record per CDR3 protein. This repertoire shows under 85,000 distinct CDR3 sequences, 9.5% found once; its top ten account for about 6%. What was sequenced was whole blood. The source is an adult who was a healthcare worker with PCR-confirmed SARS-CoV-2 infection or an uninfected control (not recorded which). CDR3s leave out the opening cysteine and the closing phenylalanine or tryptophan. Clone sizes are given selectively: once, few, many, or a class where the clone is expanded.

v_call	clone_size	j_call	cdr3_aa
TRBV6-6	many	TRBJ1-2	ASSYGTGGTNYGYT
TRBV7-2	many	TRBJ2-2	ASSLLRVVGTGELF
TRBV9	many	TRBJ2-3	ASSAGSTDTQY
TRBV7-6	few	TRBJ2-3	ASSFLRDTQY
TRBV27	few	TRBJ2-4	ASSPDASGSLHIQY
TRBV30	many	TRBJ2-1	AGKRTSGGYNEQF
TRBV11-2	-	TRBJ2-1	ASSSPAGGVLHYNEQF
TRBV10-2	few	TRBJ2-2	ASSQDTGELF
TRBV7-9	many	TRBJ2-1	ASGSTHEQF
TRBV6-5	-	TRBJ2-2	ASYVAGGTGELF
TRBV20-1	many	TRBJ2-1	SAETSGGDLIRNEQF
TRBV7-9	-	TRBJ2-3	ASSSGLAGSNTQY
TRBV5-5	many	TRBJ1-3	ASSLGHIFSGNTIY
TRBV12-3/TRBV12-4	-	TRBJ2-3	ASSPSHTQY
TRBV5-1	few	TRBJ1-2	ASSLIGTAYGYT
TRBV6-4	many	TRBJ2-2	ASSTRHTGELF
TRBV18	many	TRBJ2-1	ASSPPPAGPGDEQF
TRBV3-1	many	TRBJ2-7	ASSPRTGTLVEQY
TRBV5-1	-	TRBJ2-1	ASSLSGKGPSYNEQF
TRBV6-2/TRBV6-3	-	TRBJ2-1	ASSYSKKVNEQF
TRBV6-2/TRBV6-3	many	TRBJ2-3	ASRPDPDTQY
TRBV5-4	few	TRBJ2-1	ASSPKGGLSYNEQF
TRBV6-5	many	TRBJ1-2	ASSRDSNYGYT
TRBV6-1	-	TRBJ1-6	ASSESRGTSYNSPLH
TRBV7-9	-	TRBJ2-1	ASSLGRTGDNEQF
TRBV20-1	few	TRBJ2-5	SAYLPGRETQY
TRBV29-1	many	TRBJ2-7	SVDIGGQGNEQY
TRBV7-2	-	TRBJ2-4	AIQGGRTGQNIQY